This T cell receptor (beta chain) emerged from a study of OX40 agonist ivuxolimab in advanced cancers. Study overall: Participants averaged about 60 years of age (range about 23 to 80) and were around 80% male. Past anti-PD-1, anti-PD-L1 or anti-CTLA-4 therapy was accepted, and 40% had received some. Study-level results: Among T cells, CD8+ cells averaged more expanded clones than CD4+ cells.

Comment on this clone: What it binds is not known.

Assay: immunoSEQ multiplex PCR; the TCRdb copy retains only in-frame clones and omits some. This sample carries fewer than 95,000 clones, 90% of them seen once, and the ten largest clones take approximately 7.4%. The sample here was CD4+ or CD8+ T cells sorted from blood, taken in a trial of the OX40 agonist ivuxolimab. The TCR comes from an adult with an advanced solid tumor such as melanoma, head and neck, liver or kidney cancer.

The CDR3 loop reads CASVAGRDTEAFF. CDR3 sequence (DNA): TGTGCCAGTGTGGCAGGGCGGGACACTGAAGCTTTCTTT. V is TRBV2 and J is TRBJ1-1, with D perhaps TRBD1 (5 bases). CDR3 length: 13 amino acids. Germline V gives CDR1 SNHLY, CDR2 FYNNEI. V was pared by 9 bases and J by 3 bases, with 14 bases between.